There are a few counts of the clone carrying this T cell receptor (beta chain). The sample is drawn from a study of blood T cell repertoires in COVID-19. The overall study: Sources were T cells, B-cell-depleted T cells, or PBMCs; the material itself was cDNA or gDNA.

Germline lookup yields CDR1 SGDLS and CDR2 YYNGEE. Deletions cut 0 bases from V and 6 bases from J, with 10 bases between. The CDR3 consists of 14 residues. Per the authors' pipeline: Using reference gene primer amplification, nucleated cell counts were estimated. Repertoires were generated with immunoSEQ multiplex PCR, while TCRdb's copy carries only in-frame clones and drops some. That table gives V, J and clone size, and the DNA gave D and trimming. The sample records approximately 270,000 clones, approximately 85% being singletons. The sequencing sample was made of peripheral blood. This TCR derives from a woman in her seventies with acute or convalescent COVID-19. This rearrangement joins TRBV9 to TRBJ2-1; maybe TRBD2 (6 bases). DNA of the CDR3: TGTGCCAGCAGCGTAGCAGGACTAACCAATGAGCAGTTCTTC. Its translation is CASSVAGLTNEQFF.